This T cell receptor beta chain was documented in a study of early T cells in non-severe SARS-CoV-2 infection. TCRdb re-called the 5' RACE reads with MiXCR, one entry per CDR3 protein. The repertoire holds some 77,000 distinct CDR3 sequences, with roughly 9.4% as singletons. Trimming at V came to 5 bases and at J to 8 bases, leaving 10 bases not matched to a gene. CDR1 and CDR2 from the germline V gene are SGHAT and FQNNGV. This CDR3 contains 15 residues. This chain connects TRBV11-2 to TRBJ2-1; 9 bases fit TRBD1. The sequencing sample was made of whole blood. This receptor was obtained from an adult who was a healthcare worker with PCR-confirmed SARS-CoV-2 infection or an uninfected control (not recorded which). The CDR3 loop reads CASSPRDRDRYEQFF. The CDR3 DNA is TGTGCCAGCAGCCCCAGGGACAGGGATCGCTATGAGCAGTTCTTC.